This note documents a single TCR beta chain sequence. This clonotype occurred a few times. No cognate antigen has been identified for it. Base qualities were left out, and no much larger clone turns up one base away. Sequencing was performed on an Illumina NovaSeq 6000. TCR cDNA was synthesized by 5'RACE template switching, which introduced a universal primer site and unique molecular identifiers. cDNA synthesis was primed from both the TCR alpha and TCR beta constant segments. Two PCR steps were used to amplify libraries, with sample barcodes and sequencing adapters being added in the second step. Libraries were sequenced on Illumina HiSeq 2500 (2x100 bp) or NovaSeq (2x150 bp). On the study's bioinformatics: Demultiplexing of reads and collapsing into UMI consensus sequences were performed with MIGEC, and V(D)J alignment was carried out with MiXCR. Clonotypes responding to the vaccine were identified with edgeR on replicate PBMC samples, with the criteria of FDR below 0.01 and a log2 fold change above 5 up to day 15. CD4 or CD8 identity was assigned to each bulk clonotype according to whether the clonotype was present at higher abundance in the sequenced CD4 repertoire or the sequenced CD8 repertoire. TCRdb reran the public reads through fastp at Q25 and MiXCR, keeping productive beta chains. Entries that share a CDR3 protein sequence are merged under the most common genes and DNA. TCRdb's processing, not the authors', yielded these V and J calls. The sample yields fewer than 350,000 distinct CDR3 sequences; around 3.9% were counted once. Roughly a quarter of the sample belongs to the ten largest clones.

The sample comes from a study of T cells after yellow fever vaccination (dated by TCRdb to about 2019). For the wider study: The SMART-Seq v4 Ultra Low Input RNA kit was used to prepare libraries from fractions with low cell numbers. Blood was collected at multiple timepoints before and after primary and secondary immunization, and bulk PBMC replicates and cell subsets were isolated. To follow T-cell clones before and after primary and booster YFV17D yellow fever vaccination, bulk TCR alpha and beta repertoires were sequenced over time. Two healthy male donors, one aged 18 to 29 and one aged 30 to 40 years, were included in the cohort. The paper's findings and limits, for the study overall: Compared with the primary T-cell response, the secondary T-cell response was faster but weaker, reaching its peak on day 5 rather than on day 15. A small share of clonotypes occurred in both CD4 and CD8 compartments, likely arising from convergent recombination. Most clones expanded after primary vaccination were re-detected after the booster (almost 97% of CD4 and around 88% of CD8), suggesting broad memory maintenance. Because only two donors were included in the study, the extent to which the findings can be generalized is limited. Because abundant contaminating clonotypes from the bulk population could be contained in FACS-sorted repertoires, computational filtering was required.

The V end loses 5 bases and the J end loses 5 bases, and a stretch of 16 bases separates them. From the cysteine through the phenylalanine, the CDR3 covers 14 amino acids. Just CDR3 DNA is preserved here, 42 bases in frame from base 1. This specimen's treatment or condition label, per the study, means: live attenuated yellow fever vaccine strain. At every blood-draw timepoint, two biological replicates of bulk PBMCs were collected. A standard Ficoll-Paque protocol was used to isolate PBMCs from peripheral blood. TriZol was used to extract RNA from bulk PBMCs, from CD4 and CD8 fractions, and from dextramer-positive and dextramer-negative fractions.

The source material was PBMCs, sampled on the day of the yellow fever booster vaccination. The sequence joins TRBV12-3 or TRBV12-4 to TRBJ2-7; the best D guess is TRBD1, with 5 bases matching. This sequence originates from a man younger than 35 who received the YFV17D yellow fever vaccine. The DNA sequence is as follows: TGTGCCAGCAGTGGGGTGCAGGGTCCCCACGAGCAGTACTTC. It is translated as CASSGVQGPHEQYF.